Listed below are T cell receptor beta chains from one sample, sequenced in a study of cytomegalovirus exposure and HLA in healthy donors. TCRdb keeps only in-frame clones here, not all; method: immunoSEQ multiplex PCR. Its table lists 68,000 or so clones. The sample taken for sequencing was PBMCs. The receptors were gathered from a female donor in good health and CMV-seropositive. CDR3s leave out the opening cysteine and the closing phenylalanine or tryptophan. The order of the fields is J gene, V gene, CDR3 protein.

TRBJ2-3	TRBV11-2	ASSLGAGTSTDTQY
TRBJ1-2	TRBV30	AAGDYGYT
TRBJ2-5	TRBV30	AWGGLAGVGETQY
TRBJ1-1	TRBV19	ASSALTGRTTEAF
TRBJ2-1	TRBV9	ASSVVTSGRSEQF
TRBJ1-1	TRBV4-1	ASSLSGGNTEAF
TRBJ1-1	TRBV6-5	ASMAGRVSDTEAF
TRBJ2-7	TRBV19	ASSIEPGGTYEQY
TRBJ2-5	TRBV5-6	ASRSDSQETQY
TRBJ1-2	TRBV5-1	ASSLGDREYGYT
TRBJ2-7	TRBV7-8	ASSLGQGAYEQY
TRBJ1-1	TRBV7-8	ASTLGGGNTEAF
TRBJ2-1	TRBV6-1	ASSELAGGYNEQF
TRBJ1-1	TRBV9	ASSVTDRNTEAF
TRBJ1-3	TRBV6-5	ASSLGGSIY
TRBJ1-3	TRBV6-5	ASSRAEGTIY
TRBJ2-1	TRBV10-3	ATTQTPDNEQF
TRBJ2-2	TRBV4-3	ASSQGTGELF
TRBJ2-3	TRBV7-6	ASSLEAMGGDTQY
TRBJ1-2	TRBV6-5	ASSYPGHGGYT